This T cell receptor beta chain derives from a study of shared clonotypes between healthy human individuals. Trimming shortened V by 1 base and J by 6 bases, and 11 bases separated the two germline ends. The CDR3 covers 14 residues. CDR1 and CDR2 (germline): SGHVS, FQNEAQ. Each cell subset's genomic DNA was divided evenly among several immunoSEQ plates. Measured with immunoSEQ multiplex PCR; TCRdb has only the in-frame clones, and not every one. The sample holds around 450,000 clones; about four fifths are singletons and the top ten take 13%. The study enrolled healthy HIV-negative adults without recent acute infections or vaccinations as donors. When samples were unsorted, roughly 81 million PBMCs were used for genomic DNA.

This chain connects TRBV7-8 to TRBJ2-3; D is unclear. This receptor was taken from a woman aged 40 to 50 in good health. Some clones in this sample may be carry-over from other donors' samples. Sequenced material: PBMCs. DNA for the CDR3: TGTGCCAGCAGCTTAGACCTCTCGAGGGATACGCAGTATTTT. This gives the protein CASSLDLSRDTQYF. The full variable domain, its missing parts supplied by reference TRBV7-8 and TRBJ2-3, is GAGVSQSPRYKVAKRGQDVALRCDPISGHVSLFWYQQALGQGPEFLTYFQNEAQLDKSGLPSDRFFAERPEGSVSTLKIQRTQQEDSAVYLCASSLDLSRDTQYFGPGTRLTVL.